A single sample is the source of the 2 T cell receptor beta chains below, sequenced in a study of control samples from healthy donors and cancer patients. Measured with immunoSEQ multiplex PCR; TCRdb has only the in-frame clones, and not every one. The table records roughly 120,000 clones, roughly nine tenths of them present only once. Sequencing was carried out using blood. These TCRs come from a woman aged 18-29 years in good health.

The gene calls are TRBV7-2 and TRBJ1-3, with 8 bases that match TRBD1. Germline V gene sequence: CDR1 SGHTA, CDR2 FQGNSA. J lost 5 bases, V lost 3 bases, and 9 bases had no gene match. The CDR3 loop spans 16 amino acids. The CDR3 DNA is TGTGCCAGCAGCTTCGTGACAGGGGCTTATAGAAACACCATATATTTT. Amino acid sequence: CASSFVTGAYRNTIYF.

The chain combines TRBV15 with TRBJ2-7; D gene ambiguous. The CDR3 has 15 residues. The germline V and J ends were trimmed by 0 bases and 0 bases, with 9 bases remaining between them. The V gene's germline CDR1 is LNHNV and CDR2 YYDKDF (reference sequence). As DNA, the CDR3 is TGTGCCACCAGCAGAGAACAAGGAAGCTCCTACGAGCAGTACTTC. Protein sequence: CATSREQGSSYEQYF.